Presented here are 12 T cell receptor beta chains from one specimen sequenced in a study of CD8+ T cells in alopecia areata. Extracted RNA was reverse transcribed into cDNA, the sequencing template. TCRdb's table, derived via immunoSEQ multiplex PCR, lists solely in-frame clones and lacks some. The sample lists about 150,000 clones; around 55% were seen once. Sample: CD8+ T cells sorted from blood, taken at week 0. These receptors came from a human donor with alopecia areata.

V is TRBV29-1 and J is TRBJ2-5; 8 positions match TRBD2. J lost 2 bases, V lost 4 bases, and 9 bases had no gene match. CDR3 size: 15 residues. Germline assignment: CDR1 SQVTM and CDR2 ANQGSEA. The CDR3: CSVVGRGVEQETQYF. CDR3 DNA: TGCAGCGTTGTAGGGCGGGGGGTCGAACAAGAGACCCAGTACTTC.

The V gene is TRBV25-1, the J gene TRBJ2-7, with a tentative D call TRBD1 (6 bases). The V end was cut by 6 bases, the J end by 0 bases, with 15 bases between. The germline gives CDR1 MGHDK, CDR2 SYGVNS. The CDR3 consists of 15 residues. In DNA, the CDR3 is TGTGCCAGCAGGGGTTTGAGGGGGAGCTCCTACGAGCAGTACTTC. The encoded protein is CASRGLRGSSYEQYF.

This clone turned up a few times. The chain is built from TRBV5-6 and TRBJ1-5; 9 nucleotides match TRBD1. Germline CDR1 and CDR2: SGHDT and YYEEEE. V lost 2 bases to trimming and J lost 3 bases; unmatched junction nucleotides: 3. This CDR3 contains 15 residues. CDR3 amino acids: CASSLGQGNNQPQHF. CDR3 nucleotide sequence: TGTGCCAGCAGCTTAGGACAGGGGAACAATCAGCCCCAGCATTTT. The variable domain in full, completed from reference TRBV5-6 and TRBJ1-5, reads DAGVTQSPTHLIKTRGQQVTLRCSPKSGHDTVSWYQQALGQGPQFIFQYYEEEERQRGNFPDRFSGHQFPNYSSELNVNALLLGDSALYLCASSLGQGNNQPQHFGDGTRLSIL.

The chain recombines TRBV4-1 with TRBJ1-1, with D perhaps TRBD1 (5 bases). The germline gives CDR1 MGHRA, CDR2 YSYEKL. V gave up 5 bases and J gave up 1 base, with 8 bases separating them. This CDR3 spans 13 amino acids. The CDR3 DNA follows: TGCGCCAGCAGCGCGACAGAGAACACTGAAGCTTTCTTT. This codes for CASSATENTEAFF.

This chain connects TRBV7-2 to TRBJ1-1; 9 nucleotides line up with TRBD1. There are 14 residues in the CDR3. Germline CDR1 SGHTA, CDR2 FQGNSA. The ends lost 1 base at V and 4 bases at J; junction bases unmatched: 1. The CDR3 nucleotides are TGTGCCAGCAGCTTAGGGACAGGGGCCACTGAAGCTTTCTTT. This codes for CASSLGTGATEAFF.

The chain has TRBV30 and TRBJ1-2; TRBD1 is a possible D gene (6 bases). V lost 1 base and J lost 6, with 15 bases in between. Per the germline V gene, CDR1 is GTSNPN and CDR2 is SVGIG (reference sequence). The length of the CDR3 is 14 residues. The CDR3 bases are TGTGCCTGGAGTGCAGGGGCGCTGGGCCATGGCTACACCTTC. Translation: CAWSAGALGHGYTF.

This clone was seen more than once but under ten times. The chain is built from TRBV29-1 and TRBJ2-3; TRBD2 aligns across 11 bases. Germline CDR1 reads SQVTM; CDR2 reads ANQGSEA. The CDR3 extends over 16 amino acids. J gave up 2 bases and V 3 bases, and 7 bases lay outside the gene matches. The CDR3 is CSVEGETSGDTDTQYF. The CDR3 DNA reads as TGCAGCGTTGAGGGGGAGACTAGCGGGGACACAGATACGCAGTATTTT.

The V gene is TRBV30, the J gene TRBJ1-2; tentative D call: TRBD1 (5 bases). Germline V gene lookup returns CDR1 GTSNPN and CDR2 SVGIG (reference sequence). The CDR3 spans 12 residues. The ends were cut back, 3 bases at V and 4 bases at J, with 9 bases in the middle. CDR3 region: CAWRGVSYGYTF. The CDR3 nucleotides are TGTGCCTGGAGGGGGGTGTCCTATGGCTACACCTTC.

This clone has just a few counts. J is TRBJ1-5 and V is TRBV30; D not certain. The CDR3 is 13 amino acids. Germline CDR1 and CDR2: GTSNPN and SVGIG (reference sequence). V gave up 1 base and J gave up 3 bases, with 7 bases separating them. CDR3 in amino acids: CAWSGFPNQPQHF. The CDR3 coding sequence is TGTGCCTGGAGTGGGTTTCCCAATCAGCCCCAGCATTTT.

This chain uses TRBV11-2 with TRBJ2-5; 8 nucleotides align to TRBD2. Looked up from germline, CDR1 is SGHAT and CDR2 is FQNNGV. Germline trimming cut 5 bases from V and 5 bases from J; bases unmatched to any gene: 7. The length of the CDR3 is 14 residues. CDR3 protein: CASSPVAGLETQYF. In nucleotides, the CDR3 is TGTGCCAGCAGCCCGGTAGCGGGGTTGGAGACCCAGTACTTC.

This sequence joins TRBV9 and TRBJ2-7; 9 nucleotides match TRBD1. The germline V gene encodes CDR1 SGDLS and CDR2 YYNGEE. The CDR3 length is 16 residues. Trimming at V came to 4 bases and at J to 5 bases, leaving 13 bases not matched to a gene. The CDR3 reads CASSPGAGTGLHEQYF. DNA of the CDR3: TGTGCCAGCAGCCCGGGGGCGGGGACAGGGTTGCACGAGCAGTACTTC.

This chain joins TRBV2 and TRBJ2-7; D possibly corresponds to TRBD1 (5 bases). The CDR3 runs 13 residues. Germline CDR1 and CDR2: SNHLY and FYNNEI. Trimming took 0 bases from V and 6 from J, leaving 9 bases between them. The CDR3 reads CASSEAGRAEQYF. DNA for the CDR3: TGTGCCAGCAGTGAAGCTGGCAGGGCCGAGCAGTACTTC.